One and the same sample provided the 17 T cell receptor beta chains below, sequenced in a study of CD4+ T cells in melanoma. TCRdb's table, derived via immunoSEQ multiplex PCR, lists solely in-frame clones and lacks some. The sample has around 100,000 clones, approximately 92% seen once. The sequenced material came from peripheral blood. The receptor set was obtained from a human donor with melanoma.

J is TRBJ1-3 and V is TRBV7-8; D is unclear. This CDR3 has 13 amino acids. V lost 7 bases, J lost 2 bases, and 9 bases lay in between. The germline gives CDR1 SGHVS, CDR2 FQNEAQ. Here the CDR3 DNA reads TGTGCCAGCACTGGCTCAGCTGGAAACACCATATATTTT. Its protein is CASTGSAGNTIYF. The full variable domain, its missing parts supplied by reference TRBV7-8 and TRBJ1-3, is GAGVSQSPRYKVAKRGQDVALRCDPISGHVSLFWYQQALGQGPEFLTYFQNEAQLDKSGLPSDRFFAERPEGSVSTLKIQRTQQEDSAVYLCASTGSAGNTIYFGEGSWLTVV.

The V and J genes are TRBV4-1 and TRBJ2-7; 10 bases fit TRBD2. The germline V gene encodes CDR1 MGHRA and CDR2 YSYEKL. V dropped 6 bases and J dropped 3; count of bases not matched to a gene: 8. The CDR3 spans 15 residues. The CDR3 coding sequence is TGCGCCAGCAGTTCAGGACTAGCGGAACGCTACGAGCAGTACTTC. It specifies CASSSGLAERYEQYF.

CDR3 nucleotide sequence: TGTGCCACCCAGGGACTAGCGACCCTCTCCTACAATGAGCAGTTCTTC. Translation: CATQGLATLSYNEQFF. This rearrangement joins TRBV19 to TRBJ2-1, with 10 bases matching TRBD2. Germline CDR1 LNHDA, CDR2 SQIVND (reference sequence). The V segment lost 10 bases and the J segment 0 bases; nucleotides outside the gene matches: 9. CDR3 size: 16 residues.

The chain recombines TRBV5-4 with TRBJ2-3; 7 positions match TRBD2. V lost 2 bases to trimming and J lost 6 bases; unmatched junction nucleotides: 9. Germline V CDR1 and CDR2: SGHNT, YYREEE (reference sequence). The CDR3 is made up of 15 amino acids. For the CDR3, the DNA is TGTGCCAGCAGCTTTGAAACCTGGGGAGGGGATACGCAGTATTTT. Its translation: CASSFETWGGDTQYF.

V is TRBV19 and J is TRBJ2-2; unclear D gene. The germline V and J ends were trimmed by 7 bases and 0 bases, with 12 bases remaining between them. Germline assignment: CDR1 LNHDA and CDR2 SQIVND (reference sequence). The CDR3 spans 15 residues. In nucleotides, the CDR3 is TGTGCCAGTAACCGTTGGCTGGCGAACACCGGGGAGCTGTTTTTT. Its protein is CASNRWLANTGELFF.

This chain links TRBV20-1 with TRBJ2-2, with TRBD1 matching over 8 bases. Germline CDR1 is DFQATT and CDR2 is SNEGSKA (reference sequence). The CDR3 runs to 11 residues. Germline trimming cut 6 bases from V and 6 bases from J; bases unmatched to any gene: 0. The CDR3 nucleotides are TGCAGTGCGGACAGGGCCGGGGAGCTGTTTTTT. The encoded protein is CSADRAGELFF.

The rearrangement uses TRBV9 and TRBJ1-2, with unresolved D. Germline CDR1 SGDLS, CDR2 YYNGEE. The CDR3 has 14 amino acids. Trimming shortened V by 1 base and J by 1 base, and 8 bases separated the two germline ends. CDR3 sequence (DNA): TGTGCCAGCAGCGTATCCCCCAGTAACTATGGCTACACCTTC. It is translated as CASSVSPSNYGYTF.

On this clone: The junction departs from germline at one end; a sequencing error may be responsible. This chain joins TRBV7-8 and TRBJ1-5; D call uncertain. Germline V gene lookup returns CDR1 SGHVS and CDR2 FQNEAQ. This CDR3 is built from 15 residues. The chain's CDR3 is CASSPEARSYQPQHF. Here the CDR3 DNA reads TGTGCCAGCAGCCCTGAGGCGCGTAGCTATCAGCCCCAGCATTTT. Complete variable domain (other parts from reference TRBV7-8 and TRBJ1-5): GAGVSQSPRYKVAKRGQDVALRCDPISGHVSLFWYQQALGQGPEFLTYFQNEAQLDKSGLPSDRFFAERPEGSVSTLKIQRTQQEDSAVYLCASSPEARSYQPQHFGDGTRLSIL.

DNA of the CDR3: TGTGCCAGTAGTAAGAACACAGGGGCGCGTGAAAAACTGTTTTTT. This sequence encodes CASSKNTGAREKLFF. The chain has TRBV19 and TRBJ1-4, with TRBD1 matching 7 bases. This CDR3 region has 15 residues. Unmatched junction bases numbered 9, after V lost 4 bases and J lost 7 bases. Per germline, CDR1 LNHDA and CDR2 SQIVND (reference sequence).

This chain links TRBV15 with TRBJ1-5, with 9 bases fitting TRBD1. Germline loops: CDR1 LNHNV, CDR2 YYDKDF (reference sequence). V gave up 5 bases and J gave up 2 bases; unmatched junction bases: 10. The CDR3 sequence is 17 residues long. CDR3 in DNA: TGTGCCACCAGCGAACCCGGGACAGGGTGGGGCAATCAGCCCCAGCATTTT. This sequence encodes CATSEPGTGWGNQPQHF. The variable domain in full, completed from reference TRBV15 and TRBJ1-5, reads DAMVIQNPRYQVTQFGKPVTLSCSQTLNHNVMYWYQQKSSQAPKLLFHYYDKDFNNEADTPDNFQSRRPNTSFCFLDIRSPGLGDTAMYLCATSEPGTGWGNQPQHFGDGTRLSIL.

As regards this clone: At one boundary the junction diverges from the germline segment, which might be a read error. This chain connects TRBV6-5 to TRBJ2-5, with 10 bases identical to TRBD1. CDR1 and CDR2 (germline): MNHEY, SVGAGI. The CDR3 consists of 15 residues. CDR3: CASSSWTGGQEAQYF. The CDR3 DNA follows: TGTGCCAGCAGTTCCTGGACAGGGGGACAAGAGGCCCAGTACTTC.

The chain carries TRBV7-2 and TRBJ2-7; 9 bases fit TRBD1. The CDR3 covers 13 residues. The germline gives CDR1 SGHTA, CDR2 FQGNSA. Trimming removed 5 bases from V and 6 bases from J; junction bases left unmatched: 5. CDR3 region: CASSPGTGREQYF. In DNA form, the CDR3 reads TGTGCCAGCAGCCCTGGGACAGGGCGCGAGCAGTACTTC.

The rearrangement links TRBV4-3 to TRBJ2-2, with D possibly matching TRBD1 (5 bases). Trimming stripped 0 bases from V and 4 bases from J, with 6 bases between. The CDR3 has 14 residues. The germline CDR1 and CDR2 sequences are LGHNA and YSLEER. The CDR3 is CASSQDTGTGELFF. The DNA of the CDR3 is TGCGCCAGCAGCCAAGATACAGGCACCGGGGAGCTGTTTTTT.

The chain recombines TRBV28 with TRBJ1-2; 8 bases are shared with TRBD1. The germline V gene encodes CDR1 MDHEN and CDR2 SYDVKM. The CDR3 loop spans 15 amino acids. J gave up 8 bases and V 2 bases, and 10 bases lay outside the gene matches. The CDR3 loop reads CASSLRIDRGEGYTF. CDR3 in DNA: TGTGCCAGCAGTTTAAGAATCGACAGGGGAGAAGGCTACACCTTC.

The J gene is TRBJ1-6, the V gene TRBV7-9; 8 nucleotides match TRBD1. Per germline, CDR1 SEHNR and CDR2 FQNEAQ (reference sequence). V was pared by 4 bases and J by 17 bases, with 7 bases of the junction left unmatched. The CDR3 is 12 amino acids. The DNA for the CDR3 is TGTGCCAGCAGCTCCGACAGGGGAAGGTTCCACTTT. Its protein product is CASSSDRGRFHF.

The chain joins TRBV5-1 to TRBJ2-5, with 13 positions matching TRBD2. The trim removed 4 bases at V and 4 bases at J, leaving 4 bases unmatched. Per the germline V gene, CDR1 is SGHRS and CDR2 is YFSETQ. The CDR3 runs 15 residues. In nucleotides, the CDR3 is TGCGCCAGCAGCCCCGGACTAGCGGGGGTAGAGACCCAGTACTTC. Its protein product is CASSPGLAGVETQYF.

CDR3 coding DNA: TGTGCCAGCAGCCTACCAGGGGTCGGAGGTCAGCCCCAGCATTTT. As protein: CASSLPGVGGQPQHF. The gene calls are TRBV28 and TRBJ1-5; possible D gene TRBD1, 6 bases. Trimming pared 6 bases from V and 6 bases from J, leaving 18 bases between. The V gene's germline CDR1 is MDHEN and CDR2 SYDVKM. The CDR3 length is 15 residues.